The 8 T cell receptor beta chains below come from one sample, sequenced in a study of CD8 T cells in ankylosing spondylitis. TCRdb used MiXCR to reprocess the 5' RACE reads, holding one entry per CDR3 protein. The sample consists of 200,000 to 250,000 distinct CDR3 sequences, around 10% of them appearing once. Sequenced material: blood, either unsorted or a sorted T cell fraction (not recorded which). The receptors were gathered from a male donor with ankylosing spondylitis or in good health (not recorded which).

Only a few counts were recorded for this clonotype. CDR3 nucleotides: TGTGCCAGCAGCCAAGGGTGGGGTGTACAAGAGACCCAGTACTTC. Translated: CASSQGWGVQETQYF. V usage is TRBV3-1 and J usage is TRBJ2-5, with D uncertain. Trimming took 1 base from V and 2 from J, leaving 11 bases between them. The CDR3 totals 15 residues. Germline V lookup: CDR1 LGHDT, CDR2 YNNKEL (reference sequence).

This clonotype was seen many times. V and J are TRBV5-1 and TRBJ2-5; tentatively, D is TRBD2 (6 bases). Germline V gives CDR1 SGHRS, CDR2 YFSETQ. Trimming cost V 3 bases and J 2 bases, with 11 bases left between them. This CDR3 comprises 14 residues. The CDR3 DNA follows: TGCGCCAGCAGCTCGGCGGGGTCTCAAGAGACCCAGTACTTC. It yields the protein CASSSAGSQETQYF.

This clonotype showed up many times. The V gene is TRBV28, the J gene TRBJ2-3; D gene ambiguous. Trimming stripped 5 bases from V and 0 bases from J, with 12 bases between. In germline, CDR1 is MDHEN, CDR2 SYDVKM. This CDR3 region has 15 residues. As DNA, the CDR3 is TGTGCCAGCAGTCCTCGGCTACTTAGCACAGATACGCAGTATTTT. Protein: CASSPRLLSTDTQYF.

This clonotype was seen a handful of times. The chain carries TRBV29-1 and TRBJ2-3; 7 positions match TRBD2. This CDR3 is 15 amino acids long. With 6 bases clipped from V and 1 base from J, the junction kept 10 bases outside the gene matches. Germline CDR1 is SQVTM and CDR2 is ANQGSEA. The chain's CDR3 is CSVWVSSGGTDTQYF. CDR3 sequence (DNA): TGCAGCGTGTGGGTATCCAGCGGGGGCACAGATACGCAGTATTTT.

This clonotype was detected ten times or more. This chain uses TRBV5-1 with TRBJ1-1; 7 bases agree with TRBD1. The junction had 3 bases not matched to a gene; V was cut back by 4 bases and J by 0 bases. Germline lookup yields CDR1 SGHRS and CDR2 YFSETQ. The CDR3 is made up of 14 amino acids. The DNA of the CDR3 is TGCGCCAGCAGCGACACAGGGGTGAACACTGAAGCTTTCTTT. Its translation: CASSDTGVNTEAFF.

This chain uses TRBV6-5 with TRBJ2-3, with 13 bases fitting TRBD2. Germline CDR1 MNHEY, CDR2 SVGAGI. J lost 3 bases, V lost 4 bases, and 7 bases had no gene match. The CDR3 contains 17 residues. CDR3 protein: CASSSPGLAGNTDTQYF. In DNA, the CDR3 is TGTGCCAGCAGTTCCCCGGGACTAGCGGGGAATACAGATACGCAGTATTTT.

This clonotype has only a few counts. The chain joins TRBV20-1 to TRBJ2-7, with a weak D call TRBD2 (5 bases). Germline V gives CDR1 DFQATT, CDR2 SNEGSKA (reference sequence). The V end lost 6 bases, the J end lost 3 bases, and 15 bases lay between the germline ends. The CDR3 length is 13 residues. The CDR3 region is CSARSAGSYEQYF. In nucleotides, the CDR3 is TGCAGTGCCCGGAGCGCGGGTAGCTACGAGCAGTACTTC.

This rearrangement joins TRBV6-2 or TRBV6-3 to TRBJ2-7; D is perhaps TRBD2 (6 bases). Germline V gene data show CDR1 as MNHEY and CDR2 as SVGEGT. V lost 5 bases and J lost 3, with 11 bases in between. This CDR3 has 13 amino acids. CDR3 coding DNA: TGTGCCAGCAGTCCCTCGACTAGCTACGAGCAGTACTTC. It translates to CASSPSTSYEQYF.